This T cell receptor (beta chain) was found in a study of CXCR3-negative and CXCR3-positive naive CD8 T cells. Overall study results and limits: High diversity, comparable across both naive subsets, contrasted with much lower diversity in memory CD8+ cells. More hydrophobic TRB CDR3s were found in CXCR3-positive naive cells than in CXCR3-negative naive cells.

Investigators sorted each CD8+ T cell subset in triplicate, taking 300,000 to 350,000 cells each time. 5' RACE with UMI labels generated the TRB cDNA libraries. TCRdb reworked the 5' RACE reads into one entry per CDR3 protein, no DNA. The sample table includes 150,000 or so distinct CDR3 sequences. Notes on this clonotype: Antigen: not known.

This clonotype was obtained from a human donor in good health. Some clones in this sample may be carry-over from other donors' samples. Specimen: naive CXCR3+ CD8+ T cells from blood. Subset in this sample: CD45RO-CCR7+CD27+CD95- naive CD8+ T cells expressing CXCR3 (TNR3+).

This CDR3 reads CASSLGVASYNEQFF. This chain uses TRBV7-9 with TRBJ2-1. This CDR3 is 15 amino acids long. Looked up from germline, CDR1 is SEHNR and CDR2 is FQNEAQ (reference sequence).